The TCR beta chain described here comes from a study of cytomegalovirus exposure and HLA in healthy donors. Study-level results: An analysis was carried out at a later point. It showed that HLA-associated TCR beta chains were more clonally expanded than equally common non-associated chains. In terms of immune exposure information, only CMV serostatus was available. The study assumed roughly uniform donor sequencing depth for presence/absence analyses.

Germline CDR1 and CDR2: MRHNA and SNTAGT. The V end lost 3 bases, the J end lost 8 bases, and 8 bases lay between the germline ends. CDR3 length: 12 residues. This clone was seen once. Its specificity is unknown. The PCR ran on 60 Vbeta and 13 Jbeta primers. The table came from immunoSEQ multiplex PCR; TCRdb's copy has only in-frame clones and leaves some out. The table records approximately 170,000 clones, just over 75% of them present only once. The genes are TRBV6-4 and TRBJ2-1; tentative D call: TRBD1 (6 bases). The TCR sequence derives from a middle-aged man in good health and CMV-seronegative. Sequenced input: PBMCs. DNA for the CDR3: TGTGCCAGCAGTGATACAGGGTATGAGCAGTTCTTC. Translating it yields CASSDTGYEQFF.